This TCR beta chain was recovered during a study of T cells in pancreatic ductal adenocarcinoma. Selected pancreatic ductal adenocarcinoma patients had undergone surgery without neoadjuvant therapy. Broader study findings: Tumor samples had fewer productive templates and approximately 8.2-fold fewer unique clonotypes than blood. No significant tumor-blood clonality difference; means were about 0.11 and 0.078. Comparisons of tumor and blood clonality may show falsely lower tumor diversity. The resected pancreatic cancer cohort was biased toward the minority with early-stage disease.

Turning to this clone: The antigen is not known.

Assay used: immunoSEQ multiplex PCR; TCRdb lists only in-frame clones, some missing. In the table there are roughly 31,000 clones, 85% to 95% of which are singletons. The V end lost 4 bases, the J end lost 4 bases, and 10 bases lay between the germline ends. CDR1 is MGHRA and CDR2 is YSYEKL in the germline V gene. The CDR3 contains 13 residues. V is TRBV4-1 and J is TRBJ1-1; TRBD1 might be the D (6 bases). The sequence was collected from a human donor with pancreatic ductal adenocarcinoma. Specimen: PBMCs. Here the CDR3 DNA reads TGCGCCAGCAGCCCGACAGGTCTCACTGAAGCTTTCTTT. The encoded protein is CASSPTGLTEAFF.